Below are 18 T cell receptor beta chains sequenced from a single sample in a study of blood T cell repertoires in COVID-19. Sequencing was performed with immunoSEQ multiplex PCR; in TCRdb, only in-frame clones are kept and a portion is missing. The table records over 200,000 clones, just under 85% of them present only once. The sample consisted of PBMCs or T cells enriched from blood (not recorded which). The receptors derive from a man aged 35 to 55 who had recovered from COVID-19.

The chain uses TRBV2 and TRBJ1-2, with 8 nucleotides matching TRBD1. After removal of 3 bases from V and 5 bases from J, the junction contained 5 bases not matched to a gene. The length of the CDR3 is 14 residues. Germline CDR1 SNHLY, CDR2 FYNNEI. The DNA for the CDR3 is TGTGCCAGCAGTGAGGAGACAGGGGCATATGGCTACACCTTC. Its translation: CASSEETGAYGYTF.

The chain employs TRBV30 and TRBJ2-5; D ambiguous. The CDR3 runs to 12 residues. V was clipped by 2 bases and J by 2 bases, with 6 bases between them. CDR1 is GTSNPN and CDR2 is SVGIG in the germline V gene (reference sequence). CDR3 nucleotide sequence: TGTGCCTGGAGTTGGCAGCAAGAGACCCAGTACTTC. Its protein is CAWSWQQETQYF.

This chain links TRBV3-1 (or the pseudogene TRBV3-2) with TRBJ1-2; D unresolved. Trimming took 5 bases from V and 8 from J, leaving 15 bases between them. The length of the CDR3 is 13 residues. The germline CDR1 and CDR2 sequences are LGHDT and YNNKEL (reference sequence). For the CDR3, the DNA is TGTGCCAGCAGCTCCCGGCAGGTCTACGGCTACACCTTC. Residues: CASSSRQVYGYTF.

The gene calls are TRBV19 and TRBJ1-2; D gene unclear. The length of the CDR3 is 14 residues. Per the germline V gene, CDR1 is LNHDA and CDR2 is SQIVND (reference sequence). Trimming shortened V by 6 bases and J by 4 bases, and 15 bases separated the two germline ends. The CDR3 DNA reads as TGTGCCAGTAGAGCAATGGGAGGCTTCTATGGCTACACCTTC. Residues: CASRAMGGFYGYTF.

V is TRBV7-2 and J is TRBJ2-1; 8 nucleotides align to TRBD2. CDR1 SGHTA and CDR2 FQGNSA come from the germline V gene. Germline trimming cut 6 bases from V and 8 bases from J; bases unmatched to any gene: 12. The CDR3 consists of 15 residues. The CDR3 DNA reads TGTGCCAGCAGAGACGGGAGGGGGGTTTTGGATGAGCAGTTCTTC. As protein: CASRDGRGVLDEQFF.

The chain combines TRBV7-3 with TRBJ1-2; a possible D gene is TRBD1 (6 bases). CDR1 is SGHTA, CDR2 FQGTGA, per germline. V was pared by 5 bases and J by 4 bases, with 11 bases between. CDR3 length: 13 residues. CDR3 DNA sequence: TGTGCCAGCAGCAAGGACAGAGGCTATGGCTACACCTTC. Translated: CASSKDRGYGYTF.

The chain recombines TRBV4-3 with TRBJ1-1, with D perhaps matching TRBD1 (6 bases). Per germline, CDR1 LGHNA and CDR2 YSLEER. Deletions cut 0 bases from V and 9 bases from J, with 11 bases between. The CDR3 covers 13 residues. CDR3 coding DNA: TGCGCCAGCAGCCAAGATATCAGGGGACAAGCTTTCTTT. This sequence encodes CASSQDIRGQAFF.

This clone appeared many times. The CDR3 DNA reads TGTGCCAGTAGTTGGGGACAGGGGTCCGGGGAGCTGTTTTTT. Its protein is CASSWGQGSGELFF. This chain joins TRBV19 and TRBJ2-2; 10 positions match TRBD1. In germline, CDR1 is LNHDA, CDR2 SQIVND (reference sequence). The length of the CDR3 is 14 residues. V lost 5 bases to trimming and J lost 6 bases; unmatched junction nucleotides: 3.

A note on this clone: Other DNA sequences in this specimen translate into the identical CDR3. This chain links TRBV7-9 with TRBJ2-5; TRBD2 aligns across 11 bases. The CDR3 contains 14 residues. With V trimmed by 3 bases and J by 3 bases, 0 bases remained unmatched. Germline V gives CDR1 SEHNR, CDR2 FQNEAQ (reference sequence). CDR3 in DNA: TGTGCCAGCAGCTTGGGACTAGCGGAAGAGACCCAGTACTTC. Translated: CASSLGLAEETQYF.

The chain is built from TRBV7-9 and TRBJ2-3; tentative D call: TRBD2 (6 bases). CDR3 size: 14 residues. CDR1 SEHNR and CDR2 FQNEAQ come from the germline V gene (reference sequence). V lost 5 bases and J lost 4, with 13 bases in between. The DNA for the CDR3 is TGTGCCAGCAGCGAGGGACTTAAGGCAGATACGCAGTATTTT. This gives the protein CASSEGLKADTQYF.

The V call is TRBV5-1, the J call TRBJ2-5; 11 bases map to TRBD2. Germline V gene sequence: CDR1 SGHRS, CDR2 YFSETQ. The CDR3 sequence is 18 residues long. With V trimmed by 4 bases and J by 2 bases, 13 bases remained unmatched. Written as DNA, the CDR3 is TGCGCCAGCAGCCGATCCGAGGGGACTAGCGGCTATCAAGAGACCCAGTACTTC. As protein: CASSRSEGTSGYQETQYF. Using reference TRBV5-1 and TRBJ2-5 for the parts outside the CDR3, the full variable domain is KAGVTQTPRYLIKTRGQQVTLSCSPISGHRSVSWYQQTPGQGLQFLFEYFSETQRNKGNFPGRFSGRQFSNSRSEMNVSTLELGDSALYLCASSRSEGTSGYQETQYFGPGTRLLVL.

V is TRBV6-1 and J is TRBJ1-2; possibly TRBD1 for D (5 bases). The CDR3 totals 15 residues. V was clipped by 2 bases and J by 2 bases, with 12 bases between them. The V gene's germline CDR1 is MNHNS and CDR2 SASEGT. CDR3 nucleotides: TGTGCCAGCAGTGAAACGGGGGGGAGCAACTATGGCTACACCTTC. This encodes CASSETGGSNYGYTF.

About this clone: At the DNA level, this CDR3 is encoded by other sequences in the same sample as well. The chain employs TRBV7-6 and TRBJ2-3, with TRBD2 matching over 7 bases. CDR3 length: 15 residues. The V and J ends lost 1 base and 3 bases, in that order; junction bases with no gene match: 4. CDR1 SGHVS and CDR2 FNYEAQ come from the germline V gene. In nucleotides, the CDR3 is TGTGCCAGCAGCTTAGTTTGGGGGGGGACAGATACGCAGTATTTT. This sequence encodes CASSLVWGGTDTQYF.

Only a few counts were recorded for this clone. The chain uses TRBV19 and TRBJ2-2; possibly TRBD2 for D (5 bases). The CDR3 covers 15 residues. The ends were cut back, 9 bases at V and 4 bases at J, with 18 bases in the middle. CDR1 and CDR2 from the germline V gene are LNHDA and SQIVND (reference sequence). This chain's CDR3 is CASTKLGHITGELFF. The CDR3 bases are TGTGCCAGCACCAAACTAGGCCATATCACCGGGGAGCTGTTTTTT.

The rearrangement links TRBV7-6 to TRBJ2-7; D not certain. The CDR3 is 13 amino acids. The ends were cut back, 1 base at V and 2 bases at J, with 6 bases in the middle. From germline, CDR1 is SGHVS and CDR2 FNYEAQ. CDR3 nucleotide sequence: TGTGCCAGCAGCTTAGACAGCCCCTACGAGCAGTACTTC. It codes for CASSLDSPYEQYF.

Turning to this clone: The junction and the germline gene differ at one end; a read error may be behind it. The chain couples TRBV6-5 to TRBJ1-2, with 8 bases matching TRBD1. The CDR3 length is 12 residues. Per the germline V gene, CDR1 is MNHEY and CDR2 is SVGAGI. CDR3 sequence: CASSRKTGADQF. For the CDR3, the DNA is TGTGCCAGCAGTCGGAAGACAGGGGCTGATCAATTC.

Written as DNA, the CDR3 is TGTGCCAGCAGCCAAGACGGAGGAGGCTATGGCTACACCTTC. It encodes CASSQDGGGYGYTF. This sequence joins TRBV3-1 (or the pseudogene TRBV3-2) and TRBJ1-2, with no clear D. This CDR3 has 14 amino acids. Germline V lookup: CDR1 LGHDT, CDR2 YNNKEL (reference sequence). The V and J ends lost 0 bases and 4 bases respectively, with 9 bases between them.

The rearrangement links TRBV6-5 to TRBJ2-5, with 7 nucleotides matching TRBD1. Germline V gene sequence: CDR1 MNHEY, CDR2 SVGAGI. V shed 6 bases, J shed 6 bases, and the junction held 1 base outside the gene matches. The CDR3 length is 11 residues. CDR3 residues: CASRDRKTQYF. The CDR3 coding sequence is TGTGCCAGCAGGGACAGGAAGACCCAGTACTTC.